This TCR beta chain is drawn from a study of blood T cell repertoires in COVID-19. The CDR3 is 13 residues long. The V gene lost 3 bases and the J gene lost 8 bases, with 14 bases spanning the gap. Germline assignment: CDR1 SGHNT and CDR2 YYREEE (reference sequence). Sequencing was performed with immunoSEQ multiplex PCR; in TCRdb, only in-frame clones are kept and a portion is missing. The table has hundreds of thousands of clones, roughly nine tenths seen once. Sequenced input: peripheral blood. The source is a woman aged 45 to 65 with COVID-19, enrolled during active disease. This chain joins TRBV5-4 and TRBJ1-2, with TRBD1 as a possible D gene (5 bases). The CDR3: CASSSQGIGGYTF. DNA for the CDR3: TGTGCCAGCAGCTCGCAGGGCATCGGCGGCTACACCTTC.